This T cell receptor (beta chain) was identified in a study of cytomegalovirus exposure and HLA in healthy donors. Study-level points and caveats: Accounts indicate the classifier identified cytomegalovirus status with strong specificity and sensitivity. Near-uniform donor sequencing depth was presumed by presence/absence analyses.

The sample holds a few counts of this clone. Its antigen is undetermined. The PCR ran on 60 Vbeta and 13 Jbeta primers. Original handling: Tens of millions of unique TCR beta chains, some 10 million of them shared, were counted by a later analysis. The table came from immunoSEQ multiplex PCR; TCRdb's copy has only in-frame clones and leaves some out. The V and J calls and clone size are taken from that table; D and trimming were inferred from the DNA. The sample contains 30,000 to 40,000 clones, about 70% of which appear only once. The TCR was taken from a man aged 35-49 years in good health and CMV-seropositive. The sequenced sample was PBMCs.

This CDR3 is CASSLGQAIQETQYF. The CDR3 DNA reads as TGTGCCAGCTCACTAGGACAGGCCATCCAAGAGACCCAGTACTTC. The rearrangement links TRBV18 to TRBJ2-5, with TRBD1 identical over 7 bases. The germline V gene encodes CDR1 KGHSH and CDR2 LQKENI. The V segment lost 4 bases and the J segment 1 base; nucleotides outside the gene matches: 6. This CDR3 region has 15 residues.